These T cell receptor beta chains were read from a single sample in a study of T cells after yellow fever vaccination. TCRdb analysed the 5' RACE reads with MiXCR anew, one entry per CDR3 protein. The sample yields approximately 580,000 distinct CDR3 sequences, about a sixth seen once. Sample: PBMCs, taken less than 6 days after the first yellow fever vaccination. All receptors come from a man between 18 and 35 years old who received the YFV17D yellow fever vaccine. Each CDR3 is given with its conserved first and last residue. The D gene is left open where the match is weak. Rows may omit the clone size; those that give it use once, few, many or a size class.

J,length,V,size,D,CDR3,DNA
TRBJ2-5,15,TRBV6-2/TRBV6-3,few,-,CASSFPPVIQETQYF,TGTGCCAGCAGTTTCCCCCCCGTCATCCAAGAGACCCAGTACTTC
TRBJ1-5,13,TRBV4-1,many,-,CASSQDPGQPQHF,TGCGCCAGCAGCCAAGATCCCGGGCAGCCCCAGCATTTT
TRBJ2-2,14,TRBV18,-,-,CASSPTENTGELFF,TGTGCCAGCTCACCGACTGAGAACACCGGGGAGCTGTTTTTT
TRBJ1-1,16,TRBV15,few,-,CATSRADTGLNTEAFF,TGTGCCACCAGCAGAGCCGACACAGGGCTGAACACTGAAGCTTTCTTT
TRBJ1-2,14,TRBV6-1,-,TRBD1,CASGGDRENYGYTF,TGTGCCAGCGGGGGGGACAGGGAAAACTATGGCTACACCTTC
TRBJ2-2,13,TRBV5-1,-,-,CASSFGGAGELFF,TGCGCCAGCAGCTTCGGAGGCGCCGGGGAGCTGTTTTTT
TRBJ2-5,16,TRBV10-3,-,TRBD2,CAIRRLKTSGEETQYF,TGTGCCATCAGAAGACTAAAGACTAGCGGGGAAGAGACCCAGTACTTC
TRBJ1-3,15,TRBV11-2,few,-,CASSSQTGRGNTIYF,TGTGCCAGCAGCTCCCAGACAGGAAGGGGAAACACCATATATTTT
TRBJ1-2,16,TRBV5-5,many,TRBD1,CASSHDRGNNPYGYTF,TGTGCCAGCAGCCATGACAGGGGGAACAACCCCTATGGCTACACCTTC
TRBJ1-2,12,TRBV5-1,-,-,CASSSDDYGYTF,TGCGCCAGCTCCTCGGATGACTATGGCTACACCTTC
TRBJ1-2,13,TRBV5-1,many,-,CASSRAGNYGYTF,TGCGCCAGCAGCAGGGCCGGGAACTATGGCTACACCTTC
TRBJ1-1,15,TRBV2,few,-,CASSEGPWLGTEAFF,TGTGCCAGCAGTGAAGGACCCTGGTTAGGCACTGAAGCTTTCTTT
TRBJ2-2,14,TRBV20-1,few,-,CSASTGTNTGELFF,TGCAGTGCTAGTACAGGAACGAACACCGGGGAGCTGTTTTTT
TRBJ2-6,15,TRBV5-1,few,-,CASSLDTGGANVLTF,TGCGCCAGCAGCTTGGATACAGGTGGGGCCAACGTCCTGACTTTC
TRBJ2-7,16,TRBV7-2,-,-,CASSLAPWTLISEQYF,TGTGCCAGCAGCTTGGCCCCCTGGACTCTAATATCCGAGCAGTACTTC
TRBJ2-1,11,TRBV12-3/TRBV12-4,many,-,CASSLVHEQFF,TGTGCCAGCAGTTTAGTCCATGAGCAGTTCTTC
TRBJ1-2,15,TRBV5-4,few,-,CASSLGKARNYGYTF,TGTGCCAGCAGCTTGGGAAAAGCTCGAAACTATGGCTACACCTTC
TRBJ1-2,10,TRBV5-8,-,-,CASSLEGYTF,TGTGCCAGCAGCTTGGAGGGCTACACCTTC
TRBJ2-3,17,TRBV5-1,many,TRBD2,CASSFSYAGGNTDTQYF,TGCGCCAGCAGCTTCTCCTATGCGGGGGGAAATACAGATACGCAGTATTTT
TRBJ2-2,17,TRBV5-5,few,-,CASSFYSHEMRAGELFF,TGTGCCAGCAGCTTTTATTCTCATGAAATGCGAGCCGGGGAGCTGTTTTTT